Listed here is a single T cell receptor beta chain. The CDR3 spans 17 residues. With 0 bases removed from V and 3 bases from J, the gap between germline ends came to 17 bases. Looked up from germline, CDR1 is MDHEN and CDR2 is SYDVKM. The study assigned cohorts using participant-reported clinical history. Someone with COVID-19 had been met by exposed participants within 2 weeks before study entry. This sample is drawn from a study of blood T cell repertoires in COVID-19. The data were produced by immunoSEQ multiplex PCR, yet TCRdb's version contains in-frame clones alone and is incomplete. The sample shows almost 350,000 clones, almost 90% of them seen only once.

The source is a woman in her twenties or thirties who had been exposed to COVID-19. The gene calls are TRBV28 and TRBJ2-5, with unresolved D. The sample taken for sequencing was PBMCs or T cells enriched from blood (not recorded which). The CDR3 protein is CASSLWGSMAAKETQYF. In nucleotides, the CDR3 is TGTGCCAGCAGTTTATGGGGTAGCATGGCCGCTAAAGAGACCCAGTACTTC.